This T cell receptor (beta chain) was sequenced for a study of vaccination and CD4 T cells after COVID-19 (dated by TCRdb to the early 2020s). With regard to the full study: In the convalescent cohort there were six males and four females, among whom were two Hispanic individuals, seven Caucasians, two Asians and one multiracial person. Participants got two doses of the Pfizer-BioNTech BNT162b2 vaccine (n=8) or two doses of the Moderna mRNA-1273 vaccine (n=2). Post-COVID blood samples from convalescent patients were collected a median of about 100 days after diagnosis, with a range of about 35 to 180 days. Post-vaccine blood samples were taken a median of 72 days after the second vaccine dose, with a range of 14 to 241 days. Overlapping spike peptide pools from SARS-CoV-2 and from the common cold coronaviruses HCoV-NL63, HCoV-OC43 and HCoV-229E were used as culture stimuli. Control cultures received a CEFX viral epitope pool as the positive control, an HIV-1 Nef peptide pool as the negative control, or no peptide. In around 9 COVID-19 convalescent patients and a few infection-naive healthy vaccine recipients, researchers compared the spike-specific CD4+ TCR repertoire from before mRNA vaccination with the repertoire from after.

This clonotype was found a few times. No antigen is known for it. The sample holds no much larger clone one base away, and base qualities are not on file. Measured from the cysteine to the phenylalanine, the CDR3 is 15 residues long. Just the 45-base CDR3 DNA is kept, in frame starting at base 1. Cut back by 5 bases and 5 bases, the V and J ends lie 16 bases apart. CDR1 and CDR2 were assigned from the germline V gene (reference sequence) as LNHDA and SQIVND. The treatment or condition label corresponds to: approximately 9-day PBMC culture with coronavirus spike peptide pools or control peptides (ViraFEST assay). The ViraFEST assay, used in the study, expanded antigen-specific T cells with peptide pools and then identified the expanded clonotypes through TCR sequencing. Healthy vaccine recipients had no prior SARS-CoV-2 infection, confirmed by negative nucleocapsid antibody tests before and after vaccination. Each well held around 2 million PBMCs cultured in IMDM containing roughly 5% human AB serum and approximately 9.8 IU/ml IL-2, with roughly 9.2 ug/ml peptide pools added. On days 3 and 7, half of the culture medium was replaced with fresh IL-2-containing medium. After 9 to 10 days of culture, CD4+ T cells were isolated by negative selection using the EasySep CD4+ T cell isolation kit. Ficoll-Paque Plus gradient centrifugation was used to isolate PBMCs from whole blood, and the isolated PBMCs were then either used fresh or cryopreserved at -140C. Each culture condition was generally run in triplicate wells.

What the authors observed across the whole study: Only a relatively small number of convalescent patients were included in the study, and early timepoints following natural infection were not analyzed. Although the median number of SARS-CoV-2-reactive clonotypes went up from approximately 20 after infection to 38 after vaccination, the increase was not significant. Nearly all vaccine-specific clones in convalescent patients (304 of 307) were mono-reactive for SARS-CoV-2 spike rather than cross-reactive with common cold coronaviruses. Among convalescent patients, a median about 90% of the SARS-CoV-2-reactive clones seen after vaccination appeared only after vaccination, which suggests priming specific to the vaccine.

Library preparation used PCR. At the Johns Hopkins FTIC core, DNA from the cultured CD4+ T cells underwent TCR sequencing with the Oncomine TCR Beta short-read assay. The QIAamp micro DNA kit was used to extract genomic DNA from the cultured CD4+ T cells. The Oncomine TCR Beta libraries from cultured CD4+ T cells were pooled using unique dual indexes and then sequenced on an Illumina iSeq 100. From the authors' description of their analysis: Non-productive sequences were filtered out, and CDR3s that did not start with C, did not end with F or W, or were shorter than 7 amino acids were discarded. Antigen-specific clonotypes were identified using the MANAFEST web application through comparison of peptide-stimulated wells with reference and other culture wells. To be called positive, a clone needed an FDR below 0.05, an odds ratio above 5, and a productive frequency above 0.1% in at least two of three replicate wells. Cross-reactive clonotypes were defined as significantly expanded in both SARS-CoV-2 spike wells and at least one common cold coronavirus spike condition. CDR3 homology was assessed with Levenshtein distances (stringdist) and unrooted phylogenetic trees (ape) in R version 3.6.1. The public sequencing data were trimmed at Q25 with fastp and processed into clonotypes with MiXCR by TCRdb, which kept only in-frame beta chains. Identical CDR3 protein sequences are pooled into one entry, listed with their most common genes and DNA. TCRdb, not the original authors, processed these V and J calls. A total of 25,000 or so distinct CDR3 sequences appear in this sample, roughly 68% of them only once. Together, the top ten hold about 22% of the sample.

The sequencing here drew on CD4+ T cells from blood, cultured in vitro, taken after SARS-CoV-2 vaccination. The TCR sequence derives from a human donor who received a COVID-19 vaccine. The V and J genes are TRBV19 and TRBJ1-5; the D region possibly corresponds to TRBD1 (6 bases align). The CDR3 has the sequence CASSAPGGADQPQHF. The nucleotide sequence reads as follows: TGTGCCAGTAGTGCCCCCGGGGGCGCAGATCAGCCCCAGCATTTT. Supplemented by the reference TRBV19 and TRBJ1-5 proteins around the CDR3, the complete variable domain is DGGITQSPKYLFRKEGQNVTLSCEQNLNHDAMYWYRQDPGQGLRLIYYSQIVNDFQKGDIAEGYSVSREKKESFPLTVTSAQKNPTAFYLCASSAPGGADQPQHFGDGTRLSIL.